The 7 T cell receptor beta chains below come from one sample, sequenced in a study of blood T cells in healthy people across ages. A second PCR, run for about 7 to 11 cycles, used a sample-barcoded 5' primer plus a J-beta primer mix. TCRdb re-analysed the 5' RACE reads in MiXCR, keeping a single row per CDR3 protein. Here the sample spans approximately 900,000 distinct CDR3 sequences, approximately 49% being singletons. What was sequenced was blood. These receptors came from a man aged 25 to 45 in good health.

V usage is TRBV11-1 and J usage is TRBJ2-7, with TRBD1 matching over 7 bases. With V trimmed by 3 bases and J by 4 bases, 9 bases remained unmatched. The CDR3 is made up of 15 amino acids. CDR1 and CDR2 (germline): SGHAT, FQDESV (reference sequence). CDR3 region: CASSFRQGARYEQYF. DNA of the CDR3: TGTGCCAGCAGCTTCAGACAGGGCGCAAGGTACGAGCAGTACTTC.

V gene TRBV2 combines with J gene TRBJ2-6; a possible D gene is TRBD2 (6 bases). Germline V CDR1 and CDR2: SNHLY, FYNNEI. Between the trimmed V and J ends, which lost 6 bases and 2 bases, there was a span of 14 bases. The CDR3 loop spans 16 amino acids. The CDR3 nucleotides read TGTGCCAGCAGACAGACTAGTTTAGCTGGGGCCAACGTCCTGACTTTC. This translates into CASRQTSLAGANVLTF. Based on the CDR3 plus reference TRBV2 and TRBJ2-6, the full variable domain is EPEVTQTPSHQVTQMGQEVILRCVPISNHLYFYWYRQILGQKVEFLVSFYNNEISEKSEIFDDQFSVERPDGSNFTLKIRSTKLEDSAMYFCASRQTSLAGANVLTFGAGSRLTVL.

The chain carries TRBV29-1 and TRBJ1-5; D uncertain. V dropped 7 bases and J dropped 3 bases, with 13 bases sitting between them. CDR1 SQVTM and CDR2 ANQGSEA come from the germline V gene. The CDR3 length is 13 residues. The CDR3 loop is CSADFADNQPQHF. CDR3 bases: TGCAGCGCTGACTTTGCAGACAATCAGCCCCAGCATTTT. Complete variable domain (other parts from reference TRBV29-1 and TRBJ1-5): SAVISQKPSRDICQRGTSLTIQCQVDSQVTMMFWYRQQPGQSLTLIATANQGSEATYESGFVIDKFPISRPNLTFSTLTVSNMSPEDSSIYLCSADFADNQPQHFGDGTRLSIL.

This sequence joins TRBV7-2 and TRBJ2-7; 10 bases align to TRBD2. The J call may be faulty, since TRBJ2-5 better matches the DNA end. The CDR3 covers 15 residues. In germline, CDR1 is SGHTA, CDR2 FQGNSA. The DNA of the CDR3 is TGTGCCAGCAGCTTATCTAGCGGGAGTTGGGAGACCCAGTACTTC. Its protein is CASSLSSGSWETQYF.

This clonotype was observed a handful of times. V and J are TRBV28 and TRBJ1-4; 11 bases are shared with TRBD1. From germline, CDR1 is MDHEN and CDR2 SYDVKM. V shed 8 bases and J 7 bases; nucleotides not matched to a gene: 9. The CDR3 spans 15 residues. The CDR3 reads CASQTAGTGGEKLFF. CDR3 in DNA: TGTGCCAGCCAAACCGCCGGGACAGGGGGTGAAAAACTGTTTTTT.

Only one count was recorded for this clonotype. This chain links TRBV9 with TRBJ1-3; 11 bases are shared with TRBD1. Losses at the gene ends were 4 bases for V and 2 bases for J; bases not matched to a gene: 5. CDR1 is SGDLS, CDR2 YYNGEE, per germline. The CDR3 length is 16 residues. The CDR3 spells CASSPRTGGTGNTIYF. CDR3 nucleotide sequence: TGTGCCAGCAGCCCACGGACAGGGGGCACTGGAAACACCATATATTTT.

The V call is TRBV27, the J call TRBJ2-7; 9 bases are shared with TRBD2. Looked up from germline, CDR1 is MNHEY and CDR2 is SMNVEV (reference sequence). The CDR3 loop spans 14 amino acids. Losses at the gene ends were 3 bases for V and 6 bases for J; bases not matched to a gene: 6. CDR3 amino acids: CASSFGGGACEQYF. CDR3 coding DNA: TGTGCCAGCAGTTTTGGCGGGGGGGCGTGCGAGCAGTACTTC.